The source of this TCR beta chain is a study of blood T cells in healthy people across ages. Concerning this clonotype itself: The antigen remains unidentified.

Broader study findings: Age brought a roughly linear fall in TCR beta diversity measured per million T cells. Estimates based on one million T cells were treated as lower bounds.

Primed by a sample-barcoded 5' primer and a J-beta primer mix, a second PCR proceeded for roughly 7 to 11 cycles. TCRdb ran MiXCR on the 5' RACE reads and lists one entry per CDR3 protein. This sample carries around 800,000 distinct CDR3 sequences, 40% to 50% of them seen once, and the ten largest clones take roughly 19%. Researchers report isolating at least 6 million PBMCs per sample. CDR1 and CDR2 (germline): MDHEN, SYDVKM. Trimming removed 3 bases at V and 1 base at J, with 8 bases between. CDR3 size: 14 residues. Sample: blood. The receptor was isolated from a man in his sixties in good health. V usage is TRBV28 and J usage is TRBJ2-3, with unresolved D. CDR3 region: CASSFQLRTDTQYF. As DNA, the CDR3 is TGTGCCAGCAGTTTTCAACTTCGCACAGATACGCAGTATTTT.